This TCR beta chain was obtained from a study of blood T cell repertoires in COVID-19. Whole-study context: COVID-19 samples from acute and convalescent phases originated in the United States, Italy and Spain. PBMCs, B-cell-depleted T cells, or T cells were the source of the cDNA or gDNA that made up the material.

This clone was seen a single time. Per the germline V gene, CDR1 is SGHTS and CDR2 is YDEGEE. V was clipped by 1 base and J by 7 bases, with 11 bases between them. CDR3 length: 13 residues. In the authors' workflow: Reference gene primer amplification yielded estimated nucleated cell counts. Data came from immunoSEQ multiplex PCR; TCRdb stores just in-frame clones and leaves some out. The V and J calls and clone size are taken from that table; D and trimming were inferred from the DNA. The table records around 81,000 clones, 88% of them present only once. This sequence joins TRBV5-8 and TRBJ1-1, with D uncertain. The receptor comes from a man in his 70s with acute or convalescent COVID-19. The sequenced material came from peripheral blood. The DNA of the CDR3 is TGTGCCAGCAGCTTGAGCCGGGAATTTGAAGCTTTCTTT. Translated: CASSLSREFEAFF.